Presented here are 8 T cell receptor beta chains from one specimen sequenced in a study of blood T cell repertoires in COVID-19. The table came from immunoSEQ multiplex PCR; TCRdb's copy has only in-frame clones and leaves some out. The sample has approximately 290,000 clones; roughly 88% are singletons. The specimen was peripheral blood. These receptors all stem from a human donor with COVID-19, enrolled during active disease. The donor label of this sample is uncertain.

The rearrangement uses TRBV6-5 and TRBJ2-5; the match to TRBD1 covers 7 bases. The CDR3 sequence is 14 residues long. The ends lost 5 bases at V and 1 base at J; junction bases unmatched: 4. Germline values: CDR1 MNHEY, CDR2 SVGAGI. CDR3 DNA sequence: TGTGCCAGCAGTCTGACAGGGCTCCAAGAGACCCAGTACTTC. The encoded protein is CASSLTGLQETQYF.

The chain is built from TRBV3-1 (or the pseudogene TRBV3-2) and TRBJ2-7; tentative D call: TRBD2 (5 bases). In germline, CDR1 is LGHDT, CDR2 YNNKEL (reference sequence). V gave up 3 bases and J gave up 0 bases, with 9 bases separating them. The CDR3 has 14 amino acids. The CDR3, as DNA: TGTGCCAGCAGCCAGGGAGTCCTCTCCTACGAGCAGTACTTC. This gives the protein CASSQGVLSYEQYF.

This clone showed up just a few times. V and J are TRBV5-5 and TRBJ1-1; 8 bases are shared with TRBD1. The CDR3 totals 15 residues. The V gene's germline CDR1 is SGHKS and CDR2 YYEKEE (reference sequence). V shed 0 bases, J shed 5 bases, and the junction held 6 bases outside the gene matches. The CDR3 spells CASSLGTGPSTEAFF. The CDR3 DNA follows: TGTGCCAGCAGCTTGGGGACAGGGCCATCTACTGAAGCTTTCTTT.

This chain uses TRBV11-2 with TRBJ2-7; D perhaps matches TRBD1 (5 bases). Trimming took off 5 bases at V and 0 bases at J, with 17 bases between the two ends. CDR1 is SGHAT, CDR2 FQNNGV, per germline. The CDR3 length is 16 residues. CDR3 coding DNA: TGTGCCAGCAGCCGGCTAACAGGCGGCGCCTCCTACGAGCAGTACTTC. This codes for CASSRLTGGASYEQYF.

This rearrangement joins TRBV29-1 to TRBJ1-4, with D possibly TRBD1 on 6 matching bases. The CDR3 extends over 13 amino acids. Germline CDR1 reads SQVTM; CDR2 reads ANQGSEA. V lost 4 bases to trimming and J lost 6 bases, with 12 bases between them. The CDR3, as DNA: TGCAGCGTTGCCGCAGGGGATCATGAAAAACTGTTTTTT. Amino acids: CSVAAGDHEKLFF.

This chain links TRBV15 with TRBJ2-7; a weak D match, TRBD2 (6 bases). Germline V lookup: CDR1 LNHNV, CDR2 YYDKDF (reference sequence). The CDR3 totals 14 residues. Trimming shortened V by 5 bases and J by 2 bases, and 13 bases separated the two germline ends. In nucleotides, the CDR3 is TGTGCCACCAGCGGGGGGACGGGGCCCTACGAGCAGTACTTC. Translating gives CATSGGTGPYEQYF. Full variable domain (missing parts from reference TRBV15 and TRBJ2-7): DAMVIQNPRYQVTQFGKPVTLSCSQTLNHNVMYWYQQKSSQAPKLLFHYYDKDFNNEADTPDNFQSRRPNTSFCFLDIRSPGLGDTAMYLCATSGGTGPYEQYFGPGTRLTVT.

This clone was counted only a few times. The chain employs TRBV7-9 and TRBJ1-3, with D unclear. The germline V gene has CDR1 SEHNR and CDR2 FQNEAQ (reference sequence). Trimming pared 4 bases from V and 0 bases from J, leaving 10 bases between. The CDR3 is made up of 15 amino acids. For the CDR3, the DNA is TGTGCCAGCAGCTCGCGATTTAGCTCTGGAAACACCATATATTTT. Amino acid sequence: CASSSRFSSGNTIYF.

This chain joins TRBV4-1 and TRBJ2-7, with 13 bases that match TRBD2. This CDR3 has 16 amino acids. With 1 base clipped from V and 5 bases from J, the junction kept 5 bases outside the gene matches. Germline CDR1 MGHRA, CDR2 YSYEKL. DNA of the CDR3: TGCGCCAGCAGCCAAGGTCCGACTAGCGGGAGGCACGAGCAGTACTTC. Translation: CASSQGPTSGRHEQYF.